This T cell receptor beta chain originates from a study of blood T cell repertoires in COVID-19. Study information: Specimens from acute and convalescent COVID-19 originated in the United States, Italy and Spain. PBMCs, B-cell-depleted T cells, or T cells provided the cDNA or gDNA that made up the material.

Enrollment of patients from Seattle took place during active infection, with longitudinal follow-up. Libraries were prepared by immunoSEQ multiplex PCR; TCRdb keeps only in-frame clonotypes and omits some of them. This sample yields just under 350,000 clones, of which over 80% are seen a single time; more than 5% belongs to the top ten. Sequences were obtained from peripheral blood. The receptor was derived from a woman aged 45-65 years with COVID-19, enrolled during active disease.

CDR3 in DNA: TGTGCCAGCAGCTCGGGACAGGGGGCGAGGGAGCAGTACTTC. Translated: CASSSGQGAREQYF. The chain couples TRBV27 to TRBJ2-7, with 12 bases identical to TRBD1. The CDR3 has 14 residues. J was trimmed by 7 bases and V by 6 bases; bases with no gene match: 7. Germline lookup yields CDR1 MNHEY and CDR2 SMNVEV (reference sequence).